What follows is one TCR beta chain and its context. The sample belongs to a study of blood T cell repertoires in COVID-19. Study-level background: The cDNA or gDNA used as material had been derived from T cells, B-cell-depleted T cells, or PBMCs.

The CDR3 has 15 amino acids. CDR1 SGHRS and CDR2 YFSETQ come from the germline V gene. J gave up 0 bases and V 7 bases, and 8 bases lay outside the gene matches. As originally analysed: Reference gene primer amplification in the assay estimated nucleated cell counts. Here immunoSEQ multiplex PCR was the method, and the copy in TCRdb shows in-frame clones only, minus some. D and trimming were read from the DNA, whereas the V and J calls and clone size are those reported in that table. This table holds a few hundred thousand clones, approximately 83% found once. The chain is built from TRBV5-1 and TRBJ2-7; 9 bases agree with TRBD1. Sequences were obtained from peripheral blood. This TCR was sampled from a man older than 75 with acute or convalescent COVID-19. The CDR3 nucleotides are TGCGCCAGCTCCAAGGGGGGACAGGGCTCCTACGAGCAGTACTTC. Its translation is CASSKGGQGSYEQYF.